These 14 T cell receptor beta chains share one sample of origin, sequenced in a study of blood T cell repertoires in COVID-19. Profiling relied on immunoSEQ multiplex PCR, and the TCRdb table lists in-frame clones only, not all of them. The table shows about 200,000 clones, with about three quarters occurring only once. Sequenced material: peripheral blood. The receptors shown here come from a woman older than 75 with active or convalescent COVID-19.

This chain's CDR3 is CASSVDGFSNQPQHF. The CDR3 coding sequence is TGTGCCAGCAGCGTAGACGGGTTTAGCAATCAGCCCCAGCATTTT. The rearrangement joins TRBV9 to TRBJ1-5; D gene uncertain. Germline V gene sequence: CDR1 SGDLS, CDR2 YYNGEE. The CDR3 covers 15 residues. V dropped 0 bases and J dropped 0 bases, with 7 bases sitting between them.

The rearrangement joins TRBV21-1 to TRBJ2-7; the table's D gene call, TRBD1, was not cross checked with the DNA. TRBV21-1 is annotated as a pseudogene. The CDR3 extends over 12 amino acids. For the CDR3, the DNA is TGTGCCAGCAGCAGGACAGGGGTCGGGCAGTACTTC. It encodes CASSRTGVGQYF.

This sequence joins TRBV10-3 and TRBJ2-6; 7 bases align to TRBD1. Germline V CDR1 and CDR2: ENHRY, SYGVKD. The CDR3 is 18 residues long. Losses at the gene ends were 4 bases for V and 0 bases for J; bases not matched to a gene: 9. CDR3 in DNA: TGTGCCATCAGTGTCAGGGGACAGCAAAGCTCTGGGGCCAACGTCCTGACTTTC. Translating gives CAISVRGQQSSGANVLTF.

The chain combines TRBV5-8 with TRBJ1-3; TRBD1 aligns across 8 bases. The germline CDR1 and CDR2 sequences are SGHTS and YDEGEE. This CDR3 is 16 amino acids long. V lost 5 bases and J lost 2; bases outside the gene matches: 9. DNA for the CDR3: TGTGCCAGCAGGCAGACAGGGGCGTTAGCTGGAAACACCATATATTTT. Residues: CASRQTGALAGNTIYF.

In this sample, this clone turned up once. This rearrangement joins TRBV7-2 to TRBJ1-6; tentatively, D is TRBD1 (5 bases). The CDR3 runs to 13 residues. Trimming removed 0 bases from V and 13 bases from J, with 10 bases in between. CDR1 is SGHTA, CDR2 FQGNSA, per germline. In DNA form, the CDR3 reads TGTGCCAGCAGCTTAGCGCAGGGTGCGCCCCTCCACTTT. Translating it yields CASSLAQGAPLHF.

The chain recombines TRBV3-1 (or the pseudogene TRBV3-2) with TRBJ2-1; TRBD2 matches at 11 bases. This CDR3 has 17 amino acids. Germline CDR1 LGHDT, CDR2 YNNKEL (reference sequence). Unmatched junction bases numbered 5, after V lost 4 bases and J lost 0 bases. The CDR3 DNA reads TGTGCCAGCAGCCGCCCTAGCGGGGGGAGCTCCTACAATGAGCAGTTCTTC. Its translation: CASSRPSGGSSYNEQFF.

The chain combines TRBV6-1 with TRBJ2-3; 10 positions agree with TRBD2. Per the germline V gene, CDR1 is MNHNS and CDR2 is SASEGT. With V trimmed by 2 bases and J by 4 bases, 6 bases remained unmatched. This CDR3 has 16 residues. In DNA, the CDR3 is TGTGCCAGCAGTGAAAGGGGAGCGGGGGGGCCAGATACGCAGTATTTT. This gives the protein CASSERGAGGPDTQYF.

The rearrangement links TRBV2 to TRBJ2-1, with 9 bases that match TRBD1. The V gene end was trimmed by 6 bases and the J gene end by 3 bases; junction bases not matched to a gene: 3. This CDR3 region has 14 residues. Germline assignment: CDR1 SNHLY and CDR2 FYNNEI. CDR3 residues: CASSGQGIYNEQFF. In DNA form, the CDR3 reads TGTGCCAGCAGCGGACAGGGGATCTACAATGAGCAGTTCTTC.

Comments on this clone: The DNA is omitted, as the CDR3 cannot be located on it reliably, and the CDR3 follows TCRdb's listing. The chain links TRBV20-1 to TRBJ1-2; the table's D gene call, TRBD1, was not cross checked with the DNA. Germline CDR1 DFQATT, CDR2 SNEGSKA (reference sequence). The CDR3 region is 9 residues in length, termini included. This chain's CDR3 is CSAFGTGAF.

This clone was observed a handful of times. CDR3 bases: TGTGCCAGCAGTTTTGCAGGGCGCGAGCAGTACTTC. It encodes CASSFAGREQYF. The chain has TRBV28 and TRBJ2-7, with D perhaps TRBD1 (5 bases). The V end was cut by 3 bases, the J end by 6 bases, with 9 bases between. The CDR3 totals 12 residues. Germline assignment: CDR1 MDHEN and CDR2 SYDVKM.

This sequence joins TRBV27 and TRBJ1-1; D unresolved. Trimming stripped 2 bases from V and 0 bases from J, with 7 bases between. CDR1 and CDR2 from the germline V gene are MNHEY and SMNVEV (reference sequence). This CDR3 has 14 amino acids. This CDR3 reads CASSLRGMNTEAFF. The DNA for the CDR3 is TGTGCCAGCAGTTTACGAGGGATGAACACTGAAGCTTTCTTT.

This rearrangement joins TRBV2 to TRBJ1-4; D gene unclear. Germline V lookup: CDR1 SNHLY, CDR2 FYNNEI. Trimming pared 6 bases from V and 8 bases from J, leaving 19 bases between. This CDR3 region has 15 residues. Written as DNA, the CDR3 is TGTGCCAGCAGCACCCAGAAAGTTGCTGGCGAAAAACTGTTTTTT. The encoded protein is CASSTQKVAGEKLFF.

This clone turned up a few times. The chain combines TRBV27 with TRBJ1-6, with a possible D match to TRBD1 (6 bases). Germline V gene data show CDR1 as MNHEY and CDR2 as SMNVEV (reference sequence). The CDR3 contains 16 residues. Trimming cost V 5 bases and J 6 bases, with 17 bases left between them. Here the CDR3 DNA reads TGTGCCAGCAGTCCATCGACAGGTCGAGGTAATTCACCCCTCCACTTT. This translates into CASSPSTGRGNSPLHF.

The genes are TRBV12-3 or TRBV12-4 and TRBJ2-7, with 8 bases fitting TRBD2. The CDR3 sequence is 13 residues long. The trim removed 3 bases at V and 6 bases at J, leaving 4 bases unmatched. CDR3 protein: CASSFERGTEQYF. CDR3 in DNA: TGTGCCAGCAGTTTCGAGCGGGGGACCGAGCAGTACTTC.